This is a list of T cell receptor beta chains from one sample in a study of beta chain features in type 1 diabetes. TCRdb's table, derived via immunoSEQ multiplex PCR, lists solely in-frame clones and lacks some. The sample includes about 300,000 clones, under 8.5% of them seen just once. Specimen: central memory CD4+ T cells from blood. The receptors derive from a woman younger than 35 in good health. Each CDR3 is given with its conserved first and last residue. Fields, in order: D gene, clone size, J gene, V gene, CDR3 protein, CDR3 DNA. The D gene is left open where the match is weak. For some rows the clone size is stated as once, few or many, or as a class when expanded; others skip it.

- | few | TRBJ2-4 | TRBV2 | CASSLVGKNIQYF | TGTGCCAGCAGTTTGGTGGGCAAAAACATTCAGTACTTC
- | - | TRBJ1-3 | TRBV7-2 | CASSLEPAVGGNTIYF | TGTGCCAGCAGCTTAGAGCCGGCAGTGGGTGGAAACACCATATATTTT
TRBD1 | - | TRBJ1-4 | TRBV13 | CASSSWAHRDRVPEKLFF | TGTGCCAGCAGCTCATGGGCCCACCGGGACAGGGTACCAGAAAAACTGTTTTTT
TRBD2 | few | TRBJ2-1 | TRBV9 | CASSRGGRYPNEQFF | TGTGCCAGCAGCCGGGGCGGGAGGTACCCCAATGAGCAGTTCTTC
- | few | TRBJ1-1 | TRBV11-3 | CASSFRKNTEAFF | TGTGCCAGCAGCTTCCGGAAGAACACTGAAGCTTTCTTT
- | - | TRBJ2-2 | TRBV2 | CASSYDGELFF | TGTGCCAGCAGTTACGACGGGGAGCTGTTTTTT
TRBD2 | few | TRBJ2-5 | TRBV7-9 | CASSKAAILAGAGETQYF | TGTGCCAGCAGCAAAGCAGCAATTCTAGCGGGAGCCGGAGAGACCCAGTACTTC
TRBD1 | once | TRBJ1-6 | TRBV28 | CASVAGTGSNSPLHF | TGTGCCAGCGTGGCCGGGACAGGCTCTAATTCACCCCTCCACTTT
- | - | TRBJ1-5 | TRBV14 | CASSQVMGKINQPQHF | TGTGCCAGCAGCCAAGTGATGGGGAAGATCAATCAGCCCCAGCATTTT
- | - | TRBJ1-6 | TRBV4-3 | CASSQESDSFNSPLHF | TGCGCCAGCAGCCAAGAGTCGGACAGCTTTAATTCACCCCTCCACTTT
- | - | TRBJ2-4 | TRBV4-3 | CASSQEYLAGGNIQYF | TGCGCCAGCAGCCAAGAGTATCTAGCCGGAGGGAACATTCAGTACTTC
- | few | TRBJ2-5 | TRBV7-9 | CASSLSKETQYF | TGTGCCAGCAGCTTATCTAAAGAGACCCAGTACTTC
- | few | TRBJ1-6 | TRBV7-6 | CASSLEGVGESPLHF | TGTGCCAGCAGCTTAGAGGGGGTGGGAGAGTCACCCCTCCACTTT
- | - | TRBJ2-1 | TRBV5-1 | CASSFGASAYNEQFF | TGCGCCAGCAGCTTTGGCGCTAGCGCTTACAATGAGCAGTTCTTC
- | - | TRBJ2-5 | TRBV5-4 | CASSRRFQETQYF | TGTGCCAGCAGCAGGCGGTTCCAAGAGACCCAGTACTTC
- | few | TRBJ1-1 | TRBV11-3 | CASSQNRAEAFF | TGTGCCAGCAGTCAAAACAGGGCCGAAGCTTTCTTT
TRBD2 | - | TRBJ2-2 | TRBV2 | CASSSSGGPTGELFF | TGTGCCAGCAGTTCGAGCGGGGGCCCCACCGGGGAGCTGTTTTTT
TRBD1 | - | TRBJ1-4 | TRBV9 | CASSRRSTGQGNEKLFF | TGTGCCAGCAGCCGACGGTCTACGGGACAGGGTAATGAAAAACTGTTTTTT
- | few | TRBJ2-6 | TRBV6-6 | CASSGAGSGANVLTF | TGTGCCAGCAGTGGCGCAGGGTCTGGGGCCAACGTCCTGACTTTC
- | - | TRBJ2-3 | TRBV4-3 | CASSQPSGTDTQYF | TGCGCCAGCAGCCAACCTAGTGGCACAGATACGCAGTATTTT
- | many | TRBJ1-2 | TRBV7-3 | CASSSAHAALDGYTF | TGTGCCAGCAGCTCCGCCCATGCGGCGCTGGATGGCTACACCTTC
- | - | TRBJ2-6 | TRBV9 | CASSPQPVGANVLTF | TGTGCCAGCAGCCCCCAGCCGGTTGGGGCCAACGTCCTGACTTTC
- | few | TRBJ2-3 | TRBV7-3 | CASSNGPDTQYF | TGTGCCAGCAGCAACGGACCAGATACGCAGTATTTT
- | - | TRBJ2-2 | TRBV6-1 | CASSEALPTGELFF | TGTGCCAGCAGTGAAGCGCTTCCGACCGGGGAGCTGTTTTTT
- | many | TRBJ1-4 | TRBV6-5 | CASSYSPTTNEKLFF | TGTGCCAGCAGTTACTCACCAACAACTAATGAAAAACTGTTTTTT
- | - | TRBJ2-5 | TRBV5-1 | CASSLAPGAQETQYF | TGCGCCAGCAGCTTGGCCCCGGGCGCGCAAGAGACCCAGTACTTC
- | many | TRBJ2-1 | TRBV7-2 | CASSLVVGPRSYNEQFF | TGTGCCAGCAGCTTAGTCGTGGGGCCTCGCTCCTACAATGAGCAGTTCTTC
TRBD2 | few | TRBJ2-1 | TRBV4-3 | CASSQTLAGGFDEQFF | TGCGCCAGCAGCCAAACCCTAGCGGGGGGGTTCGATGAGCAGTTCTTC
TRBD2 | few | TRBJ2-7 | TRBV30 | CAWTPGTSVQYF | TGTGCCTGGACCCCCGGGACTAGCGTCCAGTACTTC
TRBD2 | - | TRBJ2-3 | TRBV7-8 | CASSGILAGSTDTQYF | TGTGCCAGCAGCGGGATCCTAGCGGGAAGCACAGATACGCAGTATTTT
- | many | TRBJ2-2 | TRBV19 | CASSMPGTNTGELFF | TGTGCCAGTAGTATGCCCGGTACGAACACCGGGGAGCTGTTTTTT
TRBD2 | few | TRBJ2-1 | TRBV7-8 | CASSQRGTSGSNEQFF | TGTGCCAGCAGCCAAAGGGGGACTAGCGGGAGTAATGAGCAGTTCTTC
- | - | TRBJ1-1 | TRBV30 | CAWSVRGARTEAFF | TGTGCCTGGAGTGTACGAGGGGCGAGGACTGAAGCTTTCTTT
- | - | TRBJ2-1 | TRBV15 | CATRLPGVSEQFF | TGTGCCACCAGACTTCCCGGGGTCAGTGAGCAGTTCTTC
TRBD1 | few | TRBJ1-1 | TRBV7-9 | CASSLGQGEDTEAFF | TGTGCCAGCAGCTTGGGACAGGGGGAGGACACTGAAGCTTTCTTT
- | many | TRBJ2-4 | TRBV18 | CASSPIKNIQYF | TGTGCCAGCTCACCGATCAAAAACATTCAGTACTTC
- | - | TRBJ2-5 | TRBV18 | CASSQYQETQYF | TGTGCCAGCTCACAGTACCAAGAGACCCAGTACTTC
- | few | TRBJ1-2 | TRBV6-6 | CASRGSYGYTF | TGTGCCAGCAGAGGCAGCTATGGCTACACCTTC
TRBD1 | few | TRBJ2-1 | TRBV19 | CASKGRQGANEQFF | TGTGCCAGTAAGGGGCGACAGGGGGCGAATGAGCAGTTCTTC
TRBD1 | - | TRBJ2-3 | TRBV5-6 | CASRHEHRDRLTDTQYF | TGTGCCAGCAGACACGAACACCGGGACAGGCTCACAGATACGCAGTATTTT
- | - | TRBJ1-1 | TRBV7-3 | CASSLEGGEAFF | TGTGCCAGCAGCTTAGAGGGAGGTGAAGCTTTCTTT
- | few | TRBJ2-3 | TRBV2 | CASRVDRAGIDTQYF | TGTGCCAGCAGGGTCGACAGGGCGGGAATAGATACGCAGTATTTT
TRBD2 | - | TRBJ2-1 | TRBV27 | CASRGIAGVDIGQFF | TGTGCCAGCAGGGGGATAGCGGGAGTCGATATCGGGCAGTTCTTC
- | few | TRBJ2-5 | TRBV4-1 | CASSQGVPSQETQYF | TGCGCCAGCAGCCAAGGTGTGCCCAGCCAAGAGACCCAGTACTTC
TRBD1 | many | TRBJ2-5 | TRBV7-7 | CASSQDRQETQYF | TGTGCTAGCAGCCAGGACAGGCAAGAGACCCAGTACTTC
- | few | TRBJ1-5 | TRBV7-9 | CASSSGTLNQPQHF | TGTGCCAGCAGCTCCGGGACTCTGAATCAGCCCCAGCATTTT